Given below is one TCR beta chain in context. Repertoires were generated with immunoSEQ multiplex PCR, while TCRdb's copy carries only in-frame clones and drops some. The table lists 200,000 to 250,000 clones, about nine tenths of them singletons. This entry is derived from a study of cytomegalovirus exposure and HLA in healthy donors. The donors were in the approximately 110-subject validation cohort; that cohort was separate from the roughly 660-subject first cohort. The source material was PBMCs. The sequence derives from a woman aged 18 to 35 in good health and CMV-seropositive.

CDR3 protein: CASRRTPSSHSNQPQHF. For the CDR3, the DNA is TGTGCCAGTAGAAGAACTCCTTCGTCTCATAGCAATCAGCCCCAGCATTTT. This chain connects TRBV19 to TRBJ1-5; no reliable D call. V lost 6 bases, J lost 0 bases, and 18 bases lay in between. CDR1 and CDR2 from the germline V gene are LNHDA and SQIVND (reference sequence). This CDR3 contains 17 residues.